These 5 T cell receptor beta chains were sequenced from one sample in a study of Tregs in tolerant kidney transplant recipients. The nonmyeloablative bone marrow transplants came from related graft donors, with transient mixed chimerism. The method was immunoSEQ multiplex PCR; TCRdb's version includes in-frame clones alone and lacks a portion of them. This table lists some 15,000 clones. The sequences come from CD4+ T cells from blood (PBMCs), collected 12 months after the transplant. The receptor source for this set is a human patient who received a combined kidney and bone marrow transplant. Some T cells may be graft donor cells.

In the case of this clone: The read terminates 3 residues ahead of where the CDR3 ends, so the germline J gene completes it. The rearrangement links TRBV4-1 to TRBJ2-7; TRBD1 matches at 8 bases. V lost 1 base, J lost 6 bases, and 8 bases stayed unmatched. The germline V gene encodes CDR1 MGHRA and CDR2 YSYEKL. This CDR3 is built from 15 residues. The covered CDR3 bases are TGCGCCAGCAGCCAAGCAGGACAGGGCCGAAGCGAG. The encoded protein is CASSQAGQGRSE. The whole CDR3 sequence is CASSQAGQGRSEQYF.

Measured by frequency, this clone is medium-sized. Read sequence stops 3 residues before the CDR3 end, and the germline J gene provides the missing end. The J gene is TRBJ2-3, the V gene TRBV5-1, with 12 bases matching TRBD2. The CDR3 is made up of 16 amino acids. Germline CDR1 SGHRS, CDR2 YFSETQ. The V gene end was trimmed by 4 bases and the J gene end by 4 bases; junction bases not matched to a gene: 7. The sequenced CDR3 bases are TGCGCCAGCAGCCTGGAACTAGCGGGAGGCCCAGATACG. Its translation is CASSLELAGGPDT. The full CDR3 reads CASSLELAGGPDTQYF. Based on the CDR3 plus reference TRBV5-1 and TRBJ2-3, the full variable domain is KAGVTQTPRYLIKTRGQQVTLSCSPISGHRSVSWYQQTPGQGLQFLFEYFSETQRNKGNFPGRFSGRQFSNSRSEMNVSTLELGDSALYLCASSLELAGGPDTQYFGPGTRLTVL.

On this clone: The read halts 3 residues ahead of the CDR3 end, with the missing end drawn from the germline J gene. The V gene is TRBV4-2, the J gene TRBJ1-2; 9 nucleotides agree with TRBD1. Germline V CDR1 and CDR2: LGHNA, YNFKEQ. CDR3 size: 16 residues. V lost 1 base to trimming and J lost 7 bases; unmatched junction nucleotides: 10. CDR3 bases read: TGTGCCAGCAGCCAAGTCCCGCGGGGACAGGGATTTGGC. It translates to CASSQVPRGQGFG. The entire CDR3 sequence reads CASSQVPRGQGFGYTF.

Of note for this clone: The sequenced fragment ends 3 residues before the CDR3 boundary, so the rest is inferred from the germline J gene. The chain carries TRBV6-4 and TRBJ2-5; TRBD2 might be the D (7 bases). Germline-derived CDR1 and CDR2 are MRHNA and SNTAGT. The CDR3 loop spans 15 amino acids. Deletions cut 0 bases from V and 7 bases from J, with 15 bases between. CDR3 loop: CASSDSIGGQGTQYF. CDR3 bases read: TGTGCCAGCAGTGACTCGATCGGGGGGCAGGGGACC.

A note on this clone: Read coverage stops 3 residues before the CDR3 terminus; the germline J gene supplies the remainder. This chain joins TRBV5-4 and TRBJ1-2, with D possibly TRBD1 on 6 matching bases. This CDR3 has 16 residues. Germline V gene data show CDR1 as SGHNT and CDR2 as YYREEE (reference sequence). The V and J ends lost 1 base and 3 bases respectively, with 16 bases between them. CDR3 sequence reads: CASSLYPGEDHYGYTF. The covered CDR3 bases are TGTGCCAGCAGCTTGTACCCAGGGGAGGATCACTATGGC.